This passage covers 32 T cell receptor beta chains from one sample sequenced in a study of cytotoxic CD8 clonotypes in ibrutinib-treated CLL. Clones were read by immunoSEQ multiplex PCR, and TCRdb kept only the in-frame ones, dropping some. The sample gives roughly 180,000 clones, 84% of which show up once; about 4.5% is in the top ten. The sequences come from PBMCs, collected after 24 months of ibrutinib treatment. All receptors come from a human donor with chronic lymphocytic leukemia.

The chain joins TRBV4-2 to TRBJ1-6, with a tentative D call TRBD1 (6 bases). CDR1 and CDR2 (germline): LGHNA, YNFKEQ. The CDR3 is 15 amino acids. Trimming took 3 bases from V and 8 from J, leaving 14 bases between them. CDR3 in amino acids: CASSQAGGQDSPLHF. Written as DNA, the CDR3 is TGTGCCAGCAGCCAGGCGGGGGGGCAGGATTCACCCCTCCACTTT.

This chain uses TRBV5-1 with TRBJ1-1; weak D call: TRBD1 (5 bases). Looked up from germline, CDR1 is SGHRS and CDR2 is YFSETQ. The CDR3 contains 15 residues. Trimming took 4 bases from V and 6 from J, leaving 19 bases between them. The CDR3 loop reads CASSRVGSIGAEAFF. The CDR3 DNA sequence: TGCGCCAGCAGCCGGGTTGGGTCAATAGGGGCTGAAGCTTTCTTT.

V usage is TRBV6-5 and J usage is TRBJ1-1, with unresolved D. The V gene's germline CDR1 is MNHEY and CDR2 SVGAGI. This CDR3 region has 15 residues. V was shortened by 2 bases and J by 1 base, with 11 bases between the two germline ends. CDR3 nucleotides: TGTGCCAGCAGTTACCCGGGCAGTCAGAACACTGAAGCTTTCTTT. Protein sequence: CASSYPGSQNTEAFF.

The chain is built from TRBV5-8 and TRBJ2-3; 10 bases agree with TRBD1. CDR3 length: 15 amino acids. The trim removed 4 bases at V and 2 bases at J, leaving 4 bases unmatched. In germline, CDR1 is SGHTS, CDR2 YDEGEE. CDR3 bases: TGTGCCAGCAGCCCGGGACAGGGGTTCACAGATACGCAGTATTTT. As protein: CASSPGQGFTDTQYF.

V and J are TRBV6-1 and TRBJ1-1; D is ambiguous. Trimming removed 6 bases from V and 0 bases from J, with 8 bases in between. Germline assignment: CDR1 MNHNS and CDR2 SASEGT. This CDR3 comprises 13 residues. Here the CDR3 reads CASRVGLNTEAFF. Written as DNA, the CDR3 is TGTGCCAGCAGGGTTGGATTGAACACTGAAGCTTTCTTT.

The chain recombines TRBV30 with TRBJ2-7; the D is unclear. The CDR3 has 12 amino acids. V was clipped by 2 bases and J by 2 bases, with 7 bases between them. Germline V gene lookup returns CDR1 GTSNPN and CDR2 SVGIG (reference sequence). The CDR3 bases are TGTGCCTGGAGTCCCAAACCCTACGAGCAGTACTTC. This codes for CAWSPKPYEQYF.

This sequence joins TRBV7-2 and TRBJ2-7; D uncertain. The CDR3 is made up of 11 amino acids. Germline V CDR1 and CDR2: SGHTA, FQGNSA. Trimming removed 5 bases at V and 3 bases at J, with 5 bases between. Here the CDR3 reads CASSPRYEQYF. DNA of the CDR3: TGTGCCAGCAGCCCTCGCTACGAGCAGTACTTC.

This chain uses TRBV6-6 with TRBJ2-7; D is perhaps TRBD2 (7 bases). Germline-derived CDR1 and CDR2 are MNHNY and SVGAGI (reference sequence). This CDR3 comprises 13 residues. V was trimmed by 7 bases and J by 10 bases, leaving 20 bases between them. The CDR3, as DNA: TGTGCCAGCACCAGGGGAGGGGCTGAAAATCAGTACTTC. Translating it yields CASTRGGAENQYF.

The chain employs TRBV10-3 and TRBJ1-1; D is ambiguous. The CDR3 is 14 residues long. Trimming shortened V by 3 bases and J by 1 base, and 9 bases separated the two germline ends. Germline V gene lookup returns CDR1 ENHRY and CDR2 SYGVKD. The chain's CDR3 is CAISDLAQNTEAFF. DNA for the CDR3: TGTGCCATCAGTGATCTAGCCCAGAACACTGAAGCTTTCTTT.

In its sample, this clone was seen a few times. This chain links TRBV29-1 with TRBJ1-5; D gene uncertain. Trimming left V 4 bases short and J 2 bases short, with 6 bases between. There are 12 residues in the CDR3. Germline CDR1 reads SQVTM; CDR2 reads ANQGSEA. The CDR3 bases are TGCAGCGTTGGGGATGGCAATCAGCCCCAGCATTTT. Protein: CSVGDGNQPQHF.

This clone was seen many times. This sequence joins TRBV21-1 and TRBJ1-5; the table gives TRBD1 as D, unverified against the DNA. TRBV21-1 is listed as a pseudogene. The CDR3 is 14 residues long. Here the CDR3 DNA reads TGTGCCAGCAGCAAATTACAGGGTTTCCAGCCCCAGCATTTT. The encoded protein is CASSKLQGFQPQHF.

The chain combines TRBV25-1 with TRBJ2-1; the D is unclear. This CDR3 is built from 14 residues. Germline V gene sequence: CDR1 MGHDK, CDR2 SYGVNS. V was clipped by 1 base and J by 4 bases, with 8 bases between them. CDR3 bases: TGTGCCAGCAGTGAATCCCACAGATACAATGAGCAGTTCTTC. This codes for CASSESHRYNEQFF.

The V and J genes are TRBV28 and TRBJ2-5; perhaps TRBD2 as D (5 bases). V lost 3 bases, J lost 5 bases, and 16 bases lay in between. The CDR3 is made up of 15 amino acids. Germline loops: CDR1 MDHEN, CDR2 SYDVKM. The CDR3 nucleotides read TGTGCCAGCAGTTTTCGGTCAGCGGCGAGGGAGACCCAGTACTTC. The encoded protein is CASSFRSAARETQYF.

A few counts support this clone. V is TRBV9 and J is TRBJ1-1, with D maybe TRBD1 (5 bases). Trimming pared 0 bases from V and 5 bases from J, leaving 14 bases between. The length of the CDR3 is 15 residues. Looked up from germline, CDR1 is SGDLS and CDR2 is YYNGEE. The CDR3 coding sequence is TGTGCCAGCAGCGTAGATCCAGGGCTAGGGACTGAAGCTTTCTTT. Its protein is CASSVDPGLGTEAFF. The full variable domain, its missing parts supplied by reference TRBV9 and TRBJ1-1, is DSGVTQTPKHLITATGQRVTLRCSPRSGDLSVYWYQQSLDQGLQFLIQYYNGEERAKGNILERFSAQQFPDLHSELNLSSLELGDSALYFCASSVDPGLGTEAFFGQGTRLTVV.

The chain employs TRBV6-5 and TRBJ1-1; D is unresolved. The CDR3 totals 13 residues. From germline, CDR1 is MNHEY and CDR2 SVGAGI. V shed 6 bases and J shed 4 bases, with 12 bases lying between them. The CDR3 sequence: CASRWTGITEAFF. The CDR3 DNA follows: TGTGCCAGCAGATGGACGGGCATCACTGAAGCTTTCTTT.

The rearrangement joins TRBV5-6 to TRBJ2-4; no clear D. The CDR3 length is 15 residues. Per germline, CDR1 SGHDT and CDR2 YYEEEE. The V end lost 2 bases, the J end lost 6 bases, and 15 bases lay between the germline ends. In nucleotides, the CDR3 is TGTGCCAGCAGCTTAATGGACCAGTACGGAAACATTCAGTACTTC. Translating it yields CASSLMDQYGNIQYF.

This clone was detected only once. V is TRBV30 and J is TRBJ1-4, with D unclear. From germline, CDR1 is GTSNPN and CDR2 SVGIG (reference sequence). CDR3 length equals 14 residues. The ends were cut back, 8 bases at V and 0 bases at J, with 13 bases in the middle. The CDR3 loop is CAIDVFPTNEKLFF. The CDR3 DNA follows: TGTGCCATAGATGTGTTTCCAACTAATGAAAAACTGTTTTTT. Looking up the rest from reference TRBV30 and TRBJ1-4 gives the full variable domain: SQTIHQWPATLVQPVGSPLSLECTVEGTSNPNLYWYRQAAGRGLQLLFYSVGIGQISSEVPQNLSASRPQDRQFILSSKKLLLSDSGFYLCAIDVFPTNEKLFFGSGTQLSVL.

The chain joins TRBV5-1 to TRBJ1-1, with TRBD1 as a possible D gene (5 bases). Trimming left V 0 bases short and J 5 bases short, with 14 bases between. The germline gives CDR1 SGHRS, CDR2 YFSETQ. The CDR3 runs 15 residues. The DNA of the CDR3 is TGCGCCAGCAGCTTGGATCCGGGGGTGTCGACTGAAGCTTTCTTT. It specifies CASSLDPGVSTEAFF.

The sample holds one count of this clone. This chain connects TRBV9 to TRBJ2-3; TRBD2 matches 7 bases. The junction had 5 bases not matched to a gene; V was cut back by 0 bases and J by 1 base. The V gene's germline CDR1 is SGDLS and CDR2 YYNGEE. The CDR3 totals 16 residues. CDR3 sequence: CASSVVKAGGTDTQYF. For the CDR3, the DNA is TGTGCCAGCAGCGTAGTCAAGGCGGGAGGCACAGATACGCAGTATTTT.

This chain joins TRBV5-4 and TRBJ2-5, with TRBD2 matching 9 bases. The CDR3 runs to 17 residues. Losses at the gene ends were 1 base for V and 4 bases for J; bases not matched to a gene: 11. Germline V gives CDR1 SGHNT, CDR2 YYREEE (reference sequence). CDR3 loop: CASSLTRISGSIETQYF. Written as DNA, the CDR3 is TGTGCCAGCAGCTTGACCCGTATTAGCGGGAGTATAGAGACCCAGTACTTC.

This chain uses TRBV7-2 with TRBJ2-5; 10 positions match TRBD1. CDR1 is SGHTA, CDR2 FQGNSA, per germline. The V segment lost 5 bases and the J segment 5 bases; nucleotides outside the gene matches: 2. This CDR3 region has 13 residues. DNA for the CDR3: TGTGCCAGCAGCAGGGACAGGGGCGAGACCCAGTACTTC. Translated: CASSRDRGETQYF.

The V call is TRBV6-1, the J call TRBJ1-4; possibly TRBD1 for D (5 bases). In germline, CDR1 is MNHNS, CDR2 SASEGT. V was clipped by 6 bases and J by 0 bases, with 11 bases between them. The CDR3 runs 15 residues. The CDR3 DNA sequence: TGTGCCAGCAGATTAACAGGTGCAACTAATGAAAAACTGTTTTTT. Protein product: CASRLTGATNEKLFF.

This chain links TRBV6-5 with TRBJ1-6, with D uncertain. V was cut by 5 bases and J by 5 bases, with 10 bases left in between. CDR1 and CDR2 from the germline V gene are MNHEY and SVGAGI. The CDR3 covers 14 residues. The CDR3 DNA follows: TGTGCCAGCAGTGGGGAGGGCGATAATTCACCCCTCCACTTT. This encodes CASSGEGDNSPLHF.

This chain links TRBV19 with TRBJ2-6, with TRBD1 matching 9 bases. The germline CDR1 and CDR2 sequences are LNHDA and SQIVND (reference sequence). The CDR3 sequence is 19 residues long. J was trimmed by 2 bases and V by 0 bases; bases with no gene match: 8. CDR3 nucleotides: TGTGCCAGTAGTATAGATCCTGGACAGGGGCATACTGGGGCCAACGTCCTGACTTTC. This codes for CASSIDPGQGHTGANVLTF.

As DNA, the CDR3 is TGCAGCGCGGGGGACTGGGGCTCTGGAAACACCATATATTTT. It yields the protein CSAGDWGSGNTIYF. This sequence joins TRBV29-1 and TRBJ1-3; D might be TRBD1 (5 bases). The germline CDR1 and CDR2 sequences are SQVTM and ANQGSEA. This CDR3 region has 14 residues. V lost 7 bases and J 0 bases, leaving 13 bases between the germline ends.

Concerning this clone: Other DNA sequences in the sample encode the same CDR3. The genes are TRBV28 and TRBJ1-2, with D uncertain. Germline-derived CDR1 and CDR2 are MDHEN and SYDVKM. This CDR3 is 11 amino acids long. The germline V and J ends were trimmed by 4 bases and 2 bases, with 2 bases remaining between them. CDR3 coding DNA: TGTGCCAGCAGTTCCAACTATGGCTACACCTTC. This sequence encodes CASSSNYGYTF.

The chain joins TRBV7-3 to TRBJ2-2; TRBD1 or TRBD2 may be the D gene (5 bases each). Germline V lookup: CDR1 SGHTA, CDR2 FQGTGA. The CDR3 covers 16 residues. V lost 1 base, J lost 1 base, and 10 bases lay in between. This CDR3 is CASSLRGTGNTGELFF. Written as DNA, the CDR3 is TGTGCCAGCAGCTTAAGGGGGACCGGGAACACCGGGGAGCTGTTTTTT.

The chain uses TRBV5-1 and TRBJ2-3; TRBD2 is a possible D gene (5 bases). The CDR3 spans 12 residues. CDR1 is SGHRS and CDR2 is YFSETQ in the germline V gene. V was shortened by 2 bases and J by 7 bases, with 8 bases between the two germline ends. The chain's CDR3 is CASSLGGNTQYF. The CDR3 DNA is TGCGCCAGCAGCTTAGGAGGAAATACGCAGTATTTT. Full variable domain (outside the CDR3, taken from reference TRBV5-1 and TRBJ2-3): KAGVTQTPRYLIKTRGQQVTLSCSPISGHRSVSWYQQTPGQGLQFLFEYFSETQRNKGNFPGRFSGRQFSNSRSEMNVSTLELGDSALYLCASSLGGNTQYFGPGTRLTVL.

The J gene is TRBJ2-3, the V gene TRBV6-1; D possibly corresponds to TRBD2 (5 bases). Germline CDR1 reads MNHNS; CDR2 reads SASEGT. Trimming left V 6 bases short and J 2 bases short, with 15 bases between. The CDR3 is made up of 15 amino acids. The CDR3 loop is CASSMGDGFTDTQYF. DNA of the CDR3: TGTGCCAGCAGCATGGGAGACGGTTTCACAGATACGCAGTATTTT.

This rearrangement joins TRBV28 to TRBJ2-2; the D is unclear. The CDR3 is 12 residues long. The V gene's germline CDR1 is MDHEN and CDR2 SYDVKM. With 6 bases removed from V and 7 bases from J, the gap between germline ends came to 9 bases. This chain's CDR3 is CASRTYVGELFF. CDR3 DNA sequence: TGTGCCAGCAGGACTTACGTCGGGGAGCTGTTTTTT.

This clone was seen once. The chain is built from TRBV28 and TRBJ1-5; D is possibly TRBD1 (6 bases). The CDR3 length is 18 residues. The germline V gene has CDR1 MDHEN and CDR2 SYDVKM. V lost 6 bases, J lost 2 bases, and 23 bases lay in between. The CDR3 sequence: CASSVPQTGMGGNQPQHF. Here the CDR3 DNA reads TGTGCCAGCAGCGTCCCCCAAACAGGGATGGGAGGCAATCAGCCCCAGCATTTT.

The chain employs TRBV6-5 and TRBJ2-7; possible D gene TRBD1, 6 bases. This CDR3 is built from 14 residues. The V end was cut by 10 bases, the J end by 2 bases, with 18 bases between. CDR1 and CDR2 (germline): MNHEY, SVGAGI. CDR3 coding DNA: TGTGCCACCAAAGGGGCCAGGGGTCCCTACGAGCAGTACTTC. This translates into CATKGARGPYEQYF.